The rows below give T cell receptor beta chains drawn from one sample of a study of blood T cell repertoires in COVID-19. TCRdb's copy holds only in-frame clones and misses some; the assay was immunoSEQ multiplex PCR. The repertoire holds about 180,000 clones, over 65% seen once, with 18% in the top ten. The specimen was peripheral blood. These receptors came from a person between 65 and 79 years old with COVID-19, enrolled during active disease. Both conserved end residues are part of each CDR3. The order of the fields is D gene, J gene, clone size, V gene, CDR3 DNA, CDR3 protein. The D gene is left open where the match is weak. The size of a clone is reported for some rows only, either as once, few or many, or as a class for expanded clones.

>TRBD1|TRBJ2-3|-|TRBV10-3
TGTGCCACCCGAGGACAGGTTGGACCAGATACGCAGTATTTT
CATRGQVGPDTQYF
>-|TRBJ1-6|-|TRBV6-5
TGTGCCAGCAGTCAGACATATAATTCACCCCTCCACTTT
CASSQTYNSPLHF
>-|TRBJ2-4|-|TRBV6-2/TRBV6-3
TGTGCCAGCAGTGCCAATCCAGGGGGGTCCAAAAACATTCAGTACTTC
CASSANPGGSKNIQYF
>-|TRBJ1-1|-|TRBV3-1/TRBV3-2
TGTGCCAGCAGCCAACTAGATGAGGACACTGAAGCTTTCTTT
CASSQLDEDTEAFF
>TRBD1|TRBJ2-7|-|TRBV18
TGTGCCAGCTCCGGGGGGACAGGGTCCCACGAGCAGTACTTC
CASSGGTGSHEQYF
>TRBD1|TRBJ2-1|-|TRBV5-5
TGTGCCAGCAGCTTGGAGGACAGGGGTTTGAATGAGCAGTTCTTC
CASSLEDRGLNEQFF
>-|TRBJ2-1|-|TRBV7-9
TGTGCCAGCGGGGACTGGGGGGTCGATGAGCAGTTCTTC
CASGDWGVDEQFF
>TRBD2|TRBJ2-3|-|TRBV7-3
TGTGCCAGCAGCTTAGCGTCGACTAGCGGGAACACAGATACGCAGTATTTT
CASSLASTSGNTDTQYF
>TRBD1|TRBJ2-5|-|TRBV7-9
TGTGCCAGCAGCTCCCAGGGACAGCAAGAGACCCAGTACTTC
CASSSQGQQETQYF
>TRBD1|TRBJ1-2|-|TRBV5-1
TGCGCCAGCAGCTTGGAGGGGGCTGGCTATGGCTACACCTTC
CASSLEGAGYGYTF
>TRBD1|TRBJ1-2|once|TRBV6-5
TGTGCCACCAGGGACAGGGACCGAAACTATGGCTACACCTTC
CATRDRDRNYGYTF
>TRBD1|TRBJ1-5|-|TRBV6-1
TGTGCCAGCAGTGAATGGGCAGGGGACAGTAATCAGCCCCAGCATTTT
CASSEWAGDSNQPQHF
>TRBD2|TRBJ2-7|-|TRBV6-5
TGTGCCAGCACCCCACAACGAGCGGGAGGTTACGAGCAGTACTTC
CASTPQRAGGYEQYF
>TRBD2|TRBJ2-1|-|TRBV5-1
TGCGCCAGCACCCCTCGGACTAGCCTAAATGAGCAGTTCTTC
CASTPRTSLNEQFF
>-|TRBJ1-2|-|TRBV19
TGTGCCAGTAGTATAGACACAGGCGGCTATGGCTACACCTTC
CASSIDTGGYGYTF
>-|TRBJ2-5|-|TRBV19
TGTGCCAGTAGTGTGGGGCGGTGGGAGACCCAGTACTTC
CASSVGRWETQYF
>-|TRBJ1-1|-|TRBV9
TGTGCCAGCAGCGTTGAGGGACAAAGGAACACTGAAGCTTTCTTT
CASSVEGQRNTEAFF
>TRBD2|TRBJ2-1|-|TRBV6-1
TGTGCCAGCAGTGAATCTTTAGCGGGGATTTACAATGAGCAGTTCTTC
CASSESLAGIYNEQFF
>-|TRBJ1-5|-|TRBV6-5
TGTGCCAGCAGTCTCTTTAGTGATCAGCCCCAGCATTTT
CASSLFSDQPQHF
>-|TRBJ1-2|-|TRBV10-2
TGCGCCAGCAGGGAACAGGGTGACTATGGCTACACCTTC
CASREQGDYGYTF
>TRBD1|TRBJ1-5|-|TRBV2
TGTGCCAGCAGTGACAGGACAGGGGTAAGTCAGCCCCAGCATTTT
CASSDRTGVSQPQHF
>TRBD1|TRBJ2-7|few|TRBV5-4
TGTGCCAGCAGCACCGCCGGGACAGCAGGTTACGAGCAGTACTTC
CASSTAGTAGYEQYF
>-|TRBJ2-2|once|TRBV9
TGTGCCAGCAGGGTCGGCCCCGGGGGAGGCGGGGAGCTGTTTTTT
CASRVGPGGGGELFF
>-|TRBJ2-7|-|TRBV6-4
TGTGATACGGCGGGGCCAGCCTTACTTATCTACGAGCAGTACTTC
CDTAGPALLIYEQYF
>-|TRBJ1-3|-|TRBV19
TGTGCCAGTAGTCAAGGGACACCTGGAAACACCATATATTTT
CASSQGTPGNTIYF
>TRBD1|TRBJ1-5|-|TRBV6-5
TGTGCCAGCAGTACACAGGGGGCTTTAAATCAGCCCCAGCATTTT
CASSTQGALNQPQHF
>TRBD1|TRBJ1-3|-|TRBV9
TGTGCCGCCTGCAGATGGGGACAGGGCCCTTCTGGAAACACCATATATTTT
CAACRWGQGPSGNTIYF
>-|TRBJ1-2|-|TRBV4-1
TGCGCCAGCAGCCAACTTGCCCTCGTCGAAACGGACTATGGCTACACCTTC
CASSQLALVETDYGYTF
>TRBD2|TRBJ2-7|-|TRBV30
TGTGCCTGGAGAGGCGGGGGAGCCTACGAGCAGTACTTC
CAWRGGGAYEQYF
>-|TRBJ2-3|few|TRBV5-1
TGCGCCAGCAGCGAAGGAGTAACAGATACGCAGTATTTT
CASSEGVTDTQYF
>-|TRBJ2-5|-|TRBV7-9
TGTGCCAGCAGCTTAGCGCGAGGTCAGGGCCAAGAGACCCAGTACTTC
CASSLARGQGQETQYF
>-|TRBJ1-2|-|TRBV28
TGTGCCAGCAGTTTATCCGGGATCCAGTACTATGGCTACACCTTC
CASSLSGIQYYGYTF
>-|TRBJ1-1|-|TRBV6-1
TGTGCCAGCAGTGAAGGGACAGAAATGAACACTGAAGCTTTCTTT
CASSEGTEMNTEAFF
>-|TRBJ1-5|-|TRBV10-3
TGTGCCACCCGTCCGGAGGGACGCAATCAGCCCCAGCATTTT
CATRPEGRNQPQHF
>TRBD2|TRBJ2-3|-|TRBV14
TGTGCCAGCAGGAAAACTAGCGGGAGTACAGATACGCAGTATTTT
CASRKTSGSTDTQYF
>-|TRBJ1-5|-|TRBV4-1
TGCGCCAGCAGCCAAGACACCGGGCCCCAGCATTTT
CASSQDTGPQHF
>TRBD1|TRBJ2-3|-|TRBV6-1
TGTGCCAGCAGTGAAAGGAGGACAGGGCTTAGGTTCGGCACAGATACGCAGTATTTT
CASSERRTGLRFGTDTQYF
>-|TRBJ2-1|few|TRBV5-6
TGTGCCAGCAGCTTGACTGGTAATGAGCAGTTCTTC
CASSLTGNEQFF